This T cell receptor beta chain was documented in a study of beta chain features in type 1 diabetes. Comments on this clone: The target antigen is unknown.

The CDR3 is 19 amino acids. CDR1 SGHTA and CDR2 FQGTGA come from the germline V gene. V lost 5 bases, J lost 4 bases, and 13 bases stayed unmatched. Whole-study results and caveats: A PCR bias possibly favoring shorter templates would apply equally to patients and controls. The study found that naive, central memory and Treg TCRB repertoires appeared more similar in patients than in healthy donors. Overrepresentation of cells with high TCR expression could result from cDNA sequencing.

The study reverse transcribed the entire isolated RNA, so it sequenced expressed TCRB transcripts. Sequencing used immunoSEQ multiplex PCR; TCRdb keeps in-frame clones, though not all of them. The sample includes hundreds of thousands of clones, roughly a sixth of them seen just once. Each sorted population was over 95% pure. The TCR comes from a man younger than 35 in good health. The sequencing sample was made of naive CD4+ T cells from blood. The chain employs TRBV7-3 and TRBJ2-3; 15 bases agree with TRBD2. The CDR3 nucleotides read TGTGCCAGCAGCCGCGGACTAGCGGGAGGGCCATTTTTAGCAGATACGCAGTATTTT. Translation: CASSRGLAGGPFLADTQYF.